The entry that follows covers one T cell receptor (beta chain) sequence. Its antigen remains unknown. The sample is drawn from a study of post-analysis software for immune sequencing data. At the level of the study: Patients with relapsing-remitting, secondary progressive and progressive-relapsing multiple sclerosis courses were all represented. Overall study findings and caveats: Compared against controls, patients with multiple sclerosis displayed significantly lower normalized Chao1 diversity. Five TRBV segments, TRBV5-6, TRBV5-1 and TRBV20-1 among them, were found more frequent in patients than controls. F measure showed strong co-clustering of same-batch samples.

CDR3 size: 12 residues. The V and J ends lost 4 bases and 6 bases respectively, with 13 bases between them. CDR1 is SQVTM and CDR2 is ANQGSEA in the germline V gene. The TCR beta cDNA libraries carried unique molecular identifiers. It was from roughly 1 to 10 million T cells that approximately 500,000 cDNA molecules came. One entry per CDR3 protein, called by TCRdb with MiXCR from the PCR reads. The sample holds roughly 400,000 distinct CDR3 sequences, 39% seen once. Sequencing was carried out using blood. The J gene is TRBJ2-7, the V gene TRBV29-1, with D unclear. This clonotype was sampled from a girl aged 2-15 years with multiple sclerosis. DNA of the CDR3: TGCAGCGTTGGATCTGGGGAATCCGAGCAGTACTTC. Translation gives CSVGSGESEQYF.